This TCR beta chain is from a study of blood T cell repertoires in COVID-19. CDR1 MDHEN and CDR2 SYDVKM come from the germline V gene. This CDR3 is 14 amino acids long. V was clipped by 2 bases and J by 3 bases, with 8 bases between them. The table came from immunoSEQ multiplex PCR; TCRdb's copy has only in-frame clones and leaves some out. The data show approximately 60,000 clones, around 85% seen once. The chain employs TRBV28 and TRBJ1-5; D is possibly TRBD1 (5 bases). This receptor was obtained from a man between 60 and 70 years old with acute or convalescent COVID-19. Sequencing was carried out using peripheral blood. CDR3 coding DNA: TGTGCCAGCAGTTTAGAAGGGGCCAATCAGCCCCAGCATTTT. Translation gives CASSLEGANQPQHF.